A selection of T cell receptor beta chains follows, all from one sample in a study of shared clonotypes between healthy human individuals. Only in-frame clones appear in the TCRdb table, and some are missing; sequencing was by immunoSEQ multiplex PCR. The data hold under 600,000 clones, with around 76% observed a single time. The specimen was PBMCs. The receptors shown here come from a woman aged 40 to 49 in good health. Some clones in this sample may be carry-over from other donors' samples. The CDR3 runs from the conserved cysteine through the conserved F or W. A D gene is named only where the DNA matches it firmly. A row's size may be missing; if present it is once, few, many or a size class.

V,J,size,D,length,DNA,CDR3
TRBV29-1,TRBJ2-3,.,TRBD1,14,TGCAGCGTTGTTAACAGGGGTTTCACAGATACGCAGTATTTT,CSVVNRGFTDTQYF
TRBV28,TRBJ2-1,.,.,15,TGTGCCAGCAGTTTAGTTCTAGCAACCTACAATGAGCAGTTCTTC,CASSLVLATYNEQFF
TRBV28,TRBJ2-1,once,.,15,TGTGCCAGCAGTTCCGATGGGAGCTCCTACAATGAGCAGTTCTTC,CASSSDGSSYNEQFF
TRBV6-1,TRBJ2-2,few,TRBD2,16,TGTGCCAGCAGTGAAACGGCGGGAGACCCAACCGGGGAGCTGTTTTTT,CASSETAGDPTGELFF
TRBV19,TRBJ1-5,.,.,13,TGTGCCAGTAGATGGGAGCCCAATCAGCCCCAGCATTTT,CASRWEPNQPQHF
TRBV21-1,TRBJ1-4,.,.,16,TGTGCCAGCAGCAGTTACTGGACAGCCCGGAGTGAAAAACTGTTTTTT,CASSSYWTARSEKLFF
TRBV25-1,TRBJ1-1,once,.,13,TGTGCCAGCAGCTCCAGGGAGAACACTGAAGCTTTCTTT,CASSSRENTEAFF
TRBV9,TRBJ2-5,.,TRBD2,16,TGTGCCAGCAGCGTAGGGCTAGCGGGAGTAGGAGAGACCCAGTACTTC,CASSVGLAGVGETQYF
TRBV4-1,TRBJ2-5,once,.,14,TGCGCCAGCAGCCAAGATACGGGGGTCCAGACCCAGTACTTC,CASSQDTGVQTQYF
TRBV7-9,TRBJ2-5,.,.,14,TGTGCCAGCAGCTTAGCTGCGGGCCAAGAGACCCAGTACTTC,CASSLAAGQETQYF
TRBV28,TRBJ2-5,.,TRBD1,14,TGTGCCAGCAGTACCCCCTTAGGACAGGCGACCCAGTACTTC,CASSTPLGQATQYF
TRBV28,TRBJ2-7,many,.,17,TGTGCCAGCAGACCCGCCGGACCCCCCTTAGGCTCCTACGAGCAGTACTTC,CASRPAGPPLGSYEQYF
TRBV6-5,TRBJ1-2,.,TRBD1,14,TGTGCCAGCAGTATGACAGGGACTAACTATGGCTACACCTTC,CASSMTGTNYGYTF
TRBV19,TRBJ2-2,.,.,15,TGTGCCAGTAGTATTGCCGTCGGGAACACCGGGGAGCTGTTTTTT,CASSIAVGNTGELFF
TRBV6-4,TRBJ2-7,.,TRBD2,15,TGTGCCAGCAGCCTACTAGCGGGAGGCCCCTACGAGCAGTACTTC,CASSLLAGGPYEQYF
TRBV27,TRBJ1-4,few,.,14,TGTGCCAGCAGTTTATCAGGTTCACTTGAAAAACTGTTTTTT,CASSLSGSLEKLFF
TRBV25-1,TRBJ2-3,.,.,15,TGTGCCAGCAGTGAATATAAAGGCGATACAGATACGCAGTATTTT,CASSEYKGDTDTQYF
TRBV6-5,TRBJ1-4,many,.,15,TGTGCCAGCAGTTACTCTTGGCAGGACCTTGAAAAACTGTTTTTT,CASSYSWQDLEKLFF
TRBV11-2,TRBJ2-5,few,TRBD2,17,TGTGCCAGCAGCTTAGAACTCTGGACTAGCGTCCAAGAGACCCAGTACTTC,CASSLELWTSVQETQYF
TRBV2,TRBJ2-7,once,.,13,TGTGCCAGCAGTGATAAGGCCGCCTACGAGCAGTACTTC,CASSDKAAYEQYF
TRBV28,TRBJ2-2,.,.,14,TGTGCCAGCAGTACCAGGGGAGGTCCCGGGGAGCTGTTTTTT,CASSTRGGPGELFF
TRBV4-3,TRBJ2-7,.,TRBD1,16,TGCGCCAGCAGCCGTAACACAGGGGTCAAACCCTACGAGCAGTACTTC,CASSRNTGVKPYEQYF
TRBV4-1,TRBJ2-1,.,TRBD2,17,TGCGCCAGCAGCCCTCGGGGACTAGCGGGATCATGGAATGAGCAGTTCTTC,CASSPRGLAGSWNEQFF
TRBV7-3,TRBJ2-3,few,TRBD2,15,TGTGCCAGCAGCTTATTTAGCGGGGGCACAGATACGCAGTATTTT,CASSLFSGGTDTQYF